These 26 T cell receptor beta chains share one sample of origin, sequenced in a study of CD8 T cells in Susac syndrome. An amount of RNA that ranged from 0.5 to 1 ug was reverse transcribed with random hexamers. TCRdb re-called the immunoSEQ multiplex PCR reads through MiXCR, storing one row per CDR3 protein. The sample lists around 170,000 distinct CDR3 sequences; more than 85% were seen once. Source material: CD8+ T cells from PBMCs. Receptors were obtained from a human donor with Susac syndrome.

V is TRBV27 and J is TRBJ1-1, with D tentatively TRBD1 (5 bases). The CDR3 is 13 amino acids. The V gene's germline CDR1 is MNHEY and CDR2 SMNVEV (reference sequence). V lost 2 bases to trimming and J lost 6 bases, with 10 bases between them. CDR3 region: CASSLQGQAEAFF. CDR3 DNA: TGTGCCAGCAGTTTACAGGGTCAGGCTGAAGCTTTCTTT.

The chain recombines TRBV5-1 with TRBJ2-1; the D gene is possibly TRBD1 (5 bases). This CDR3 contains 15 residues. Germline V lookup: CDR1 SGHRS, CDR2 YFSETQ. Trimming removed 1 base at V and 6 bases at J, with 14 bases between. The CDR3 nucleotides are TGCGCCAGCAGCTTGCGTCAGGGAATTGTCAATGAGCAGTTCTTC. Translating it yields CASSLRQGIVNEQFF. Full variable domain (rest looked up from reference TRBV5-1 and TRBJ2-1): KAGVTQTPRYLIKTRGQQVTLSCSPISGHRSVSWYQQTPGQGLQFLFEYFSETQRNKGNFPGRFSGRQFSNSRSEMNVSTLELGDSALYLCASSLRQGIVNEQFFGPGTRLTVL.

The chain employs TRBV15 and TRBJ2-5, with a tentative D call TRBD2 (7 bases). Trimming took off 1 base at V and 5 bases at J, with 23 bases between the two ends. The germline V gene encodes CDR1 LNHNV and CDR2 YYDKDF (reference sequence). The CDR3 is 18 amino acids. The CDR3 loop is CATSRAEQGLSSVETQYF. The DNA for the CDR3 is TGTGCCACCAGCAGAGCGGAACAGGGACTATCCTCTGTGGAGACCCAGTACTTC.

The rearrangement uses TRBV20-1 and TRBJ2-1, with a possible D match to TRBD2 (6 bases). The germline V gene has CDR1 DFQATT and CDR2 SNEGSKA (reference sequence). Deletions cut 5 bases from V and 4 bases from J, with 12 bases between. The CDR3 consists of 13 residues. The CDR3 protein is CSADGSMYNEQFF. In DNA, the CDR3 is TGCAGTGCTGACGGGAGCATGTACAATGAGCAGTTCTTC.

The chain employs TRBV9 and TRBJ1-5; D remains ambiguous. The CDR3 runs 14 residues. V lost 1 base and J 12 bases, leaving 17 bases between the germline ends. The germline V gene encodes CDR1 SGDLS and CDR2 YYNGEE. The CDR3 loop is CASSVRQVTPHQHF. The CDR3 nucleotides read TGTGCCAGCAGCGTAAGGCAGGTAACTCCTCACCAGCATTTT.

The chain couples TRBV5-6 to TRBJ2-6; no clear D gene. The length of the CDR3 is 17 residues. Germline loops: CDR1 SGHDT, CDR2 YYEEEE. The V gene lost 0 bases and the J gene lost 3 bases, with 13 bases spanning the gap. The CDR3 region is CASSLGPPGFGANVLTF. In nucleotides, the CDR3 is TGTGCCAGCAGCTTGGGTCCCCCCGGGTTTGGGGCCAACGTCCTGACTTTC.

The chain joins TRBV7-9 to TRBJ2-3, with D perhaps TRBD1 (6 bases). The V end lost 2 bases, the J end lost 3 bases, and 12 bases lay between the germline ends. This CDR3 comprises 15 residues. Per the germline V gene, CDR1 is SEHNR and CDR2 is FQNEAQ (reference sequence). The CDR3 protein is CASSLNSGETDTQYF. The CDR3 nucleotides are TGTGCCAGCAGCTTAAACTCAGGGGAAACAGATACGCAGTATTTT.

This chain links TRBV11-2 with TRBJ2-7; TRBD1 or TRBD2 may be the D gene (6 bases each). V was clipped by 1 base and J by 3 bases, with 13 bases between them. This CDR3 spans 15 amino acids. CDR1 and CDR2 (germline): SGHAT, FQNNGV. This CDR3 reads CASSLAGGTNYEQYF. The CDR3 DNA follows: TGTGCCAGCAGCTTAGCTGGCGGGACAAACTACGAGCAGTACTTC. Filled out from reference TRBV11-2 and TRBJ2-7, the complete variable domain reads EAGVAQSPRYKIIEKRQSVAFWCNPISGHATLYWYQQILGQGPKLLIQFQNNGVVDDSQLPKDRFSAERLKGVDSTLKIQPAKLEDSAVYLCASSLAGGTNYEQYFGPGTRLTVT.

In DNA form, the CDR3 reads TGTGCCAGCAGCCCCGGGACAGGCATATACTTC. Translation: CASSPGTGIYF. The chain combines TRBV27 with TRBJ2-5; 8 bases line up with TRBD1. Per germline, CDR1 MNHEY and CDR2 SMNVEV (reference sequence). This CDR3 has 11 amino acids. The V and J ends lost 6 bases and 14 bases, in that order; junction bases with no gene match: 8.

The genes are TRBV20-1 and TRBJ2-5; maybe TRBD2 (5 bases). V was shortened by 3 bases and J by 5 bases, with 13 bases between the two germline ends. This CDR3 contains 13 residues. CDR1 and CDR2 (germline): DFQATT, SNEGSKA (reference sequence). CDR3 DNA sequence: TGCAGTGCTAGCCCGGAGGTGGCCGAGACCCAGTACTTC. Its protein is CSASPEVAETQYF.

V and J are TRBV19 and TRBJ2-5, with D perhaps matching TRBD2 (6 bases). Per germline, CDR1 LNHDA and CDR2 SQIVND (reference sequence). The CDR3 has 15 amino acids. Deletions cut 4 bases from V and 2 bases from J, with 14 bases between. The CDR3 bases are TGTGCCAGTAGTAACCGCGGGACGTGGCAAGAGACCCAGTACTTC. Its translation is CASSNRGTWQETQYF. Looking up the rest from reference TRBV19 and TRBJ2-5 gives the full variable domain: DGGITQSPKYLFRKEGQNVTLSCEQNLNHDAMYWYRQDPGQGLRLIYYSQIVNDFQKGDIAEGYSVSREKKESFPLTVTSAQKNPTAFYLCASSNRGTWQETQYFGPGTRLLVL.

The J gene is TRBJ2-3, the V gene TRBV15; possible D gene TRBD2, 6 bases. CDR1 LNHNV and CDR2 YYDKDF come from the germline V gene (reference sequence). Trimming removed 0 bases from V and 0 bases from J, with 13 bases in between. The CDR3 contains 17 residues. DNA of the CDR3: TGTGCCACCAGCAGAGATCGGGGAGGTCCGAGCACAGATACGCAGTATTTT. Amino acids: CATSRDRGGPSTDTQYF.

The V gene is TRBV9, the J gene TRBJ2-5, with D possibly called TRBD1 or TRBD2 (5 bases each). The V end lost 0 bases, the J end lost 5 bases, and 17 bases lay between the germline ends. Germline values: CDR1 SGDLS, CDR2 YYNGEE. The CDR3 loop spans 16 amino acids. In nucleotides, the CDR3 is TGTGCCAGCAGCGTAGGCGGTATTGGGGACCTGGAGACCCAGTACTTC. Residues: CASSVGGIGDLETQYF.

The rearrangement joins TRBV12-3 or TRBV12-4 to TRBJ1-2; D call uncertain. This CDR3 is 13 amino acids long. Trimming removed 6 bases at V and 4 bases at J, with 12 bases between. CDR3 DNA: TGTGCCAGCAGCATGTACGTCCCCTATGGCTACACCTTC. It specifies CASSMYVPYGYTF.

The chain couples TRBV3-1 to TRBJ2-3; D call uncertain. Germline V gives CDR1 LGHDT, CDR2 YNNKEL (reference sequence). V shed 1 base and J shed 0 bases, with 8 bases lying between them. The CDR3 is 15 residues long. The CDR3 coding sequence is TGTGCCAGCAGCCAAGGTCACACTAGCACAGATACGCAGTATTTT. Its translation is CASSQGHTSTDTQYF.

The chain links TRBV25-1 to TRBJ2-3; 7 bases are a match to TRBD2. The V gene's germline CDR1 is MGHDK and CDR2 SYGVNS. V lost 3 bases and J lost 3; bases outside the gene matches: 9. This CDR3 contains 16 residues. The CDR3 is CASSDLLAINTDTQYF. Written as DNA, the CDR3 is TGTGCCAGCAGTGACCTACTAGCGATAAATACAGATACGCAGTATTTT.

V gene TRBV5-1 combines with J gene TRBJ2-7; D is unresolved. The V and J ends lost 0 bases and 2 bases respectively, with 6 bases between them. The V gene's germline CDR1 is SGHRS and CDR2 YFSETQ. This CDR3 contains 13 residues. The CDR3 is CASSLEATYEQYF. The CDR3 DNA follows: TGCGCCAGCAGCTTGGAAGCCACCTACGAGCAGTACTTC.

V is TRBV2 and J is TRBJ1-1; D uncertain. The germline V gene encodes CDR1 SNHLY and CDR2 FYNNEI. This CDR3 comprises 8 residues. Between the trimmed V and J ends, which lost 7 bases and 8 bases, there was a span of 2 bases. The CDR3 region is CASKEAFF. The CDR3 DNA reads as TGTGCCAGCAAAGAAGCTTTCTTT.

The chain uses TRBV7-9 and TRBJ1-2; the match to TRBD1 covers 12 bases. J gave up 4 bases and V 5 bases, and 8 bases lay outside the gene matches. CDR1 SEHNR and CDR2 FQNEAQ come from the germline V gene (reference sequence). This CDR3 region has 16 residues. DNA of the CDR3: TGTGCCAGCAGCATACCGGGACAGGGGGCTTTCTATGGCTACACCTTC. It yields the protein CASSIPGQGAFYGYTF.

The chain uses TRBV20-1 and TRBJ1-5; D possibly corresponds to TRBD1 (6 bases). From germline, CDR1 is DFQATT and CDR2 SNEGSKA (reference sequence). Trimming shortened V by 3 bases and J by 7 bases, and 13 bases separated the two germline ends. The CDR3 loop spans 13 amino acids. CDR3: CSASGQGMQPQHF. The CDR3, as DNA: TGCAGTGCTAGCGGGCAGGGGATGCAGCCCCAGCATTTT.

The CDR3: CSARDLGYANTEAFF. The CDR3 DNA reads TGCAGTGCTAGAGATTTGGGATACGCGAACACTGAAGCTTTCTTT. The rearrangement uses TRBV20-1 and TRBJ1-1; D unresolved. Germline CDR1 and CDR2: DFQATT and SNEGSKA (reference sequence). This CDR3 is built from 15 residues. V was trimmed by 0 bases and J by 1 base, leaving 12 bases between them.

The V gene is TRBV3-1, the J gene TRBJ2-7; weak D call: TRBD1 (5 bases). CDR3 length equals 15 residues. V was pared by 5 bases and J by 2 bases, with 16 bases between. Germline CDR1 is LGHDT and CDR2 is YNNKEL (reference sequence). The CDR3 nucleotides read TGTGCCAGCAGCACCGTAAGGGGTTGGCCCTACGAGCAGTACTTC. This codes for CASSTVRGWPYEQYF.

The J gene is TRBJ2-1, the V gene TRBV10-1; no clear D gene. Germline CDR1 is WNHNN and CDR2 is SYGVQD (reference sequence). V was pared by 5 bases and J by 4 bases, with 12 bases between. The CDR3 is 14 amino acids. The CDR3 spells CASSPSDGYNEQFF. CDR3 DNA: TGCGCCAGCAGTCCATCGGACGGGTACAATGAGCAGTTCTTC.

This clonotype was seen once. The chain links TRBV7-9 to TRBJ2-1; tentative D call: TRBD1 (5 bases). Germline V gene data show CDR1 as SEHNR and CDR2 as FQNEAQ (reference sequence). The CDR3 is made up of 13 amino acids. Trimming took 0 bases from V and 11 from J, leaving 11 bases between them. The CDR3 nucleotides read TGTGCCAGCAGCTTAGCACAGGAGAGTAAGCAGTTCTTC. It specifies CASSLAQESKQFF.

This clonotype was detected only once. The chain employs TRBV7-9 and TRBJ2-5; 9 positions agree with TRBD2. Germline V gene data show CDR1 as SEHNR and CDR2 as FQNEAQ (reference sequence). The J segment lost 2 bases and the V segment lost 5 bases, leaving 12 bases of the junction unmatched. This CDR3 is built from 17 residues. The CDR3 sequence: CASSPNRLAELQETQYF. The CDR3 DNA reads as TGTGCCAGCAGCCCAAACCGACTAGCGGAGTTACAAGAGACCCAGTACTTC. The whole variable domain, filled in from reference TRBV7-9 and TRBJ2-5, reads DTGVSQNPRHKITKRGQNVTFRCDPISEHNRLYWYRQTLGQGPEFLTYFQNEAQLEKSRLLSDRFSAERPKGSFSTLEIQRTEQGDSAMYLCASSPNRLAELQETQYFGPGTRLLVL.

The CDR3 sequence: CASSQGRGTEAFF. DNA of the CDR3: TGTGCCAGCAGCCAAGGCCGGGGAACTGAAGCTTTCTTT. The V call is TRBV3-1, the J call TRBJ1-1, with unresolved D. From germline, CDR1 is LGHDT and CDR2 YNNKEL (reference sequence). CDR3 length: 13 amino acids. Trimming cost V 1 base and J 5 bases, with 8 bases left between them.